These 22 T cell receptor beta chains were sequenced from one sample in a study of cytomegalovirus exposure and HLA in healthy donors. The PCR employed 60 Vbeta primers together with 13 Jbeta primers. Using immunoSEQ multiplex PCR, the repertoire was profiled, and TCRdb retains in-frame clones only, with some absent. Of over 150,000 clones in the sample, roughly 80% are singletons; the top ten hold 0.65%. The sequenced sample consisted of PBMCs. The receptor source for this set is a boy younger than 18 in good health and CMV-seronegative.

This clone occurred a few times. V is TRBV5-1 and J is TRBJ1-2; TRBD1 agrees at 10 bases. With V trimmed by 4 bases and J by 6 bases, 3 bases remained unmatched. Germline assignment: CDR1 SGHRS and CDR2 YFSETQ. This CDR3 has 13 amino acids. The CDR3 spells CASSPTGGDGYTF. The CDR3 nucleotides read TGCGCCAGCAGCCCGACAGGGGGCGATGGCTACACCTTC.

The rearrangement links TRBV7-3 to TRBJ2-2, with 7 nucleotides matching TRBD1. Germline loops: CDR1 SGHTA, CDR2 FQGTGA. V gave up 0 bases and J gave up 5 bases; unmatched junction bases: 9. The CDR3 is 17 amino acids. CDR3 protein: CASSLTPGQLVTGELFF. In nucleotides, the CDR3 is TGTGCCAGCAGCTTAACCCCGGGACAGCTGGTTACCGGGGAGCTGTTTTTT.

The chain recombines TRBV30 with TRBJ1-1; the match to TRBD1 covers 7 bases. Germline V CDR1 and CDR2: GTSNPN, SVGIG (reference sequence). The CDR3 length is 12 residues. J gave up 11 bases and V 2 bases, and 8 bases lay outside the gene matches. The CDR3 coding sequence is TGTGCCTGGAGTTTGGGATCAGGGGGGGCTTTCTTT. Translated, it gives CAWSLGSGGAFF.

The chain is built from TRBV5-1 and TRBJ2-7; D ambiguous. The CDR3 length is 13 residues. The germline V and J ends were trimmed by 7 bases and 2 bases, with 13 bases remaining between them. CDR1 and CDR2 from the germline V gene are SGHRS and YFSETQ. CDR3 region: CASSHPVTYEQYF. DNA of the CDR3: TGCGCCAGCTCCCATCCGGTTACCTACGAGCAGTACTTC. Drawing the rest from reference TRBV5-1 and TRBJ2-7, the complete variable domain is KAGVTQTPRYLIKTRGQQVTLSCSPISGHRSVSWYQQTPGQGLQFLFEYFSETQRNKGNFPGRFSGRQFSNSRSEMNVSTLELGDSALYLCASSHPVTYEQYFGPGTRLTVT.

The rearrangement uses TRBV6-5 and TRBJ2-7; 7 bases agree with TRBD1. CDR1 and CDR2 from the germline V gene are MNHEY and SVGAGI. The CDR3 consists of 15 residues. Trimming removed 0 bases from V and 5 bases from J; junction bases left unmatched: 7. DNA of the CDR3: TGTGCCAGCAGTTACTCGAAGGGGGCAGTGAACGAGCAGTACTTC. It specifies CASSYSKGAVNEQYF.

The genes are TRBV7-8 and TRBJ2-7; TRBD2 is a possible D gene (6 bases). The V and J ends lost 5 bases and 2 bases respectively, with 16 bases between them. Per the germline V gene, CDR1 is SGHVS and CDR2 is FQNEAQ. This CDR3 has 15 amino acids. The CDR3 reads CASSRAGRRAYEQYF. CDR3 DNA: TGTGCCAGCAGCCGGGCGGGGCGAAGGGCCTACGAGCAGTACTTC.

This clone was seen only a few times. The genes are TRBV7-6 and TRBJ1-1; TRBD1 agrees at 12 bases. Germline CDR1 SGHVS, CDR2 FNYEAQ. The CDR3 is 14 residues long. V lost 0 bases, J lost 10 bases, and 3 bases stayed unmatched. This chain's CDR3 is CASSLAGQGARAFF. As DNA, the CDR3 is TGTGCCAGCAGCTTAGCGGGACAGGGGGCTCGAGCTTTCTTT.

This clone was found a few times. The rearrangement links TRBV29-1 to TRBJ1-4; D is possibly TRBD1 (6 bases). Trimming pared 6 bases from V and 7 bases from J, leaving 15 bases between. The CDR3 covers 13 residues. Germline V CDR1 and CDR2: SQVTM, ANQGSEA. CDR3 residues: CSVSRGGGEKLFF. The CDR3 region has the DNA TGCAGCGTCAGCAGGGGCGGCGGTGAAAAACTGTTTTTT.

This rearrangement joins TRBV19 to TRBJ2-5, with 7 bases identical to TRBD1. There are 14 residues in the CDR3. In germline, CDR1 is LNHDA, CDR2 SQIVND (reference sequence). The junction had 7 bases not matched to a gene; V was cut back by 5 bases and J by 4 bases. Here the CDR3 reads CASSVTGVPETQYF. In nucleotides, the CDR3 is TGTGCCAGTAGTGTCACAGGGGTCCCAGAGACCCAGTACTTC.

This clone has only a few counts. V usage is TRBV6-1 and J usage is TRBJ2-1; 8 nucleotides agree with TRBD2. This CDR3 contains 17 residues. Germline values: CDR1 MNHNS, CDR2 SASEGT. Germline trimming cut 1 base from V and 4 bases from J; bases unmatched to any gene: 9. The CDR3 sequence is CASSEVVESGGYNEQFF. The CDR3 coding sequence is TGTGCCAGCAGTGAAGTTGTGGAAAGCGGGGGTTACAATGAGCAGTTCTTC.

The gene calls are TRBV19 and TRBJ2-3; D is perhaps TRBD2 (6 bases). CDR1 LNHDA and CDR2 SQIVND come from the germline V gene (reference sequence). With 8 bases removed from V and 4 bases from J, the gap between germline ends came to 16 bases. The CDR3 consists of 14 residues. CDR3 in DNA: TGTGCCAGTGGCGAGACTAGTGGCTCAGATACGCAGTATTTT. This translates into CASGETSGSDTQYF.

The rearrangement joins TRBV19 to TRBJ1-2; 7 positions match TRBD1. The CDR3 is 15 residues long. The V and J ends lost 8 bases and 2 bases, in that order; junction bases with no gene match: 11. Germline V lookup: CDR1 LNHDA, CDR2 SQIVND (reference sequence). CDR3 coding DNA: TGTGCCAGTGGGAGTGTTGGGACAGCAAACTATGGCTACACCTTC. Its translation is CASGSVGTANYGYTF.

The chain couples TRBV4-1 to TRBJ2-7; unclear D gene. CDR1 is MGHRA and CDR2 is YSYEKL in the germline V gene. Trimming removed 0 bases at V and 10 bases at J, with 13 bases between. The CDR3 loop spans 13 amino acids. This CDR3 reads CASSQDPRHLQYF. CDR3 nucleotides: TGCGCCAGCAGCCAAGATCCCAGGCACTTACAGTACTTC.

The rearrangement joins TRBV6-5 to TRBJ2-1, with D perhaps matching TRBD2 (5 bases). CDR1 MNHEY and CDR2 SVGAGI come from the germline V gene. V lost 2 bases, J lost 5 bases, and 10 bases lay in between. This CDR3 spans 14 amino acids. The CDR3 region has the DNA TGTGCCAGCAGTTACGCTAGCAACCACAATGAGCAGTTCTTC. This translates into CASSYASNHNEQFF.

The chain is built from TRBV6-5 and TRBJ1-2, with D possibly being TRBD1 (6 bases). Trimming shortened V by 8 bases and J by 11 bases, and 24 bases separated the two germline ends. In germline, CDR1 is MNHEY, CDR2 SVGAGI. This CDR3 comprises 14 residues. The CDR3 DNA reads TGTGCCAGCCACACCAAACAGGGCCTTAAAGGGTACACCTTC. This gives the protein CASHTKQGLKGYTF.

The chain carries TRBV18 and TRBJ1-4; 9 positions agree with TRBD1. Germline assignment: CDR1 KGHSH and CDR2 LQKENI. The junction had 9 bases not matched to a gene; V was cut back by 6 bases and J by 4 bases. The CDR3 is 16 residues long. As DNA, the CDR3 is TGTGCCAGCTCCGGGACAGGGAACCGGGGTAATGAAAAACTGTTTTTT. Protein product: CASSGTGNRGNEKLFF.

This sequence joins TRBV9 and TRBJ2-5; D may be TRBD2 (7 bases). Trimming cost V 0 bases and J 5 bases, with 20 bases left between them. The CDR3 contains 17 residues. CDR1 SGDLS and CDR2 YYNGEE come from the germline V gene. Written as DNA, the CDR3 is TGTGCCAGCAGCGTAGTCCCCGAACCGAGGGGGGGGGAGACCCAGTACTTC. Translation: CASSVVPEPRGGETQYF.

On this clone: Germline and junction disagree at one end, which may indicate a read error. The V gene is TRBV19, the J gene TRBJ1-3; possible D gene TRBD1, 5 bases. Germline CDR1 and CDR2: LNHDA and SQIVND (reference sequence). The CDR3 runs 14 residues. The CDR3: CASRKQDSGNAIYF. CDR3 sequence (DNA): TGTGCCAGTAGAAAACAGGATTCTGGAAACGCCATATATTTT.

The chain couples TRBV19 to TRBJ1-2; TRBD1 might be the D (5 bases). The V gene lost 10 bases and the J gene lost 4 bases, with 16 bases spanning the gap. In germline, CDR1 is LNHDA, CDR2 SQIVND (reference sequence). The length of the CDR3 is 13 residues. CDR3 nucleotide sequence: TGTGCCATTTACACCGGGGGAAGCTATGGCTACACCTTC. It is translated as CAIYTGGSYGYTF.

This chain links TRBV5-6 with TRBJ1-5; possibly TRBD1 for D (6 bases). This CDR3 spans 14 amino acids. V gave up 4 bases and J gave up 0 bases, with 8 bases separating them. Germline V lookup: CDR1 SGHDT, CDR2 YYEEEE. CDR3 nucleotides: TGTGCCAGCAGCCACAGGGATAGCAATCAGCCCCAGCATTTT. It translates to CASSHRDSNQPQHF.

To note about this clone: Other DNA variants within this sample encode the same CDR3. The chain is built from TRBV29-1 and TRBJ1-2; 9 bases match TRBD1. Germline V gene lookup returns CDR1 SQVTM and CDR2 ANQGSEA. The J segment lost 7 bases and the V segment lost 3 bases, leaving 0 bases of the junction unmatched. This CDR3 has 11 residues. CDR3 loop: CSVEDRGGYTF. The CDR3 coding sequence is TGCAGCGTTGAGGACAGGGGTGGCTACACCTTC.

The V and J genes are TRBV29-1 and TRBJ2-3; 10 nucleotides agree with TRBD2. The CDR3 length is 15 residues. Germline V gene sequence: CDR1 SQVTM, CDR2 ANQGSEA. Trimming removed 6 bases from V and 5 bases from J; junction bases left unmatched: 11. The CDR3 loop reads CSVVLLAGAGDTQYF. CDR3 sequence (DNA): TGCAGCGTAGTCCTGCTAGCGGGAGCAGGAGATACGCAGTATTTT.